These 13 T cell receptor beta chains were sequenced from one sample in a study of blood T cell repertoires in COVID-19. Using immunoSEQ multiplex PCR, the repertoire was profiled, and TCRdb retains in-frame clones only, with some absent. This table has about 190,000 clones, less than 80% appearing once. The sequencing input was peripheral blood. Source of these receptors: a woman in her forties or fifties with acute or convalescent COVID-19.

Only a few counts were recorded for this clone. This rearrangement joins TRBV6-5 to TRBJ2-7; no definite D call. V dropped 4 bases and J dropped 7 bases, with 14 bases sitting between them. Germline lookup yields CDR1 MNHEY and CDR2 SVGAGI. This CDR3 region has 13 residues. Here the CDR3 DNA reads TGTGCCAGCAGTTCTCAAAGGCTGAGGGAGCAGTACTTC. As protein: CASSSQRLREQYF.

CDR3 in amino acids: CASSFKGVPTIYF. In nucleotides, the CDR3 is TGTGCCAGCAGCTTTAAGGGAGTCCCCACCATATATTTT. This chain joins TRBV5-6 and TRBJ1-3, with unresolved D. The CDR3 contains 13 residues. V lost 2 bases and J lost 9, with 12 bases in between. From germline, CDR1 is SGHDT and CDR2 YYEEEE.

The CDR3 nucleotides are TGTGCCAGTAGGTCGGGTCCCTCTGTGTGGCAGTACTTC. This codes for CASRSGPSVWQYF. The chain links TRBV19 to TRBJ2-7; no definite D call. This CDR3 contains 13 residues. Per germline, CDR1 LNHDA and CDR2 SQIVND (reference sequence). V lost 6 bases to trimming and J lost 9 bases, with 18 bases between them. The full variable domain, rest sourced from reference TRBV19 and TRBJ2-7, is DGGITQSPKYLFRKEGQNVTLSCEQNLNHDAMYWYRQDPGQGLRLIYYSQIVNDFQKGDIAEGYSVSREKKESFPLTVTSAQKNPTAFYLCASRSGPSVWQYFGPGTRLTVT.

V and J are TRBV6-4 and TRBJ1-5; no definite D call. The V end was cut by 6 bases, the J end by 9 bases, with 9 bases between. Germline V gene data show CDR1 as MRHNA and CDR2 as SNTAGT. This CDR3 comprises 11 residues. DNA for the CDR3: TGTGCCAGCAGGCCCGGTGGGCCCCAGCATTTT. The encoded protein is CASRPGGPQHF.

There are many counts of this clone. The chain uses TRBV7-8 and TRBJ1-5; 10 bases line up with TRBD1. The junction had 5 bases not matched to a gene; V was cut back by 1 base and J by 2 bases. The length of the CDR3 is 17 residues. Per germline, CDR1 SGHVS and CDR2 FQNEAQ. The CDR3 DNA reads TGTGCCAGCAGCTTAGGAGACAGGGGGCTTGGCAATCAGCCCCAGCATTTT. This codes for CASSLGDRGLGNQPQHF.

This clone was picked up a small number of times. V usage is TRBV7-9 and J usage is TRBJ2-7; TRBD2 might be the D (5 bases). The CDR3 contains 14 residues. The germline V and J ends were trimmed by 3 bases and 2 bases, with 11 bases remaining between them. The germline V gene encodes CDR1 SEHNR and CDR2 FQNEAQ (reference sequence). The CDR3 is CASSLATNAYEQYF. CDR3 nucleotide sequence: TGTGCCAGCAGCTTGGCGACTAACGCCTACGAGCAGTACTTC.

This clone came up once. V and J are TRBV29-1 and TRBJ1-2, with 10 nucleotides matching TRBD1. V lost 6 bases to trimming and J lost 7 bases; unmatched junction nucleotides: 8. This CDR3 has 13 residues. Germline V gene data show CDR1 as SQVTM and CDR2 as ANQGSEA. This chain's CDR3 is CSVRDRGRVGYTF. The CDR3 DNA reads as TGCAGCGTACGGGACAGGGGAAGAGTTGGCTACACCTTC.

J is TRBJ2-3 and V is TRBV24-1; TRBD2 agrees at 11 bases. Germline CDR1 is KGHDR and CDR2 is SFDVKD. J lost 6 bases, V lost 3 bases, and 10 bases had no gene match. This CDR3 has 17 amino acids. The CDR3 coding sequence is TGTGCCACCAGTGATACGACTAGCGGGGCGGAAGGGGATACGCAGTATTTT. It translates to CATSDTTSGAEGDTQYF.

The rearrangement links TRBV30 to TRBJ1-4, with TRBD1 matching over 8 bases. Trimming cost V 6 bases and J 6 bases; bases outside gene matches: 3. The CDR3 extends over 12 amino acids. Germline V gene data show CDR1 as GTSNPN and CDR2 as SVGIG (reference sequence). The CDR3 reads CACRGRDEKLFF. The DNA of the CDR3 is TGTGCCTGCAGGGGGCGCGATGAAAAACTGTTTTTT.

V is TRBV11-2 and J is TRBJ2-1, with D hard to call. V was pared by 4 bases and J by 0 bases, with 10 bases between. This CDR3 has 15 amino acids. Germline lookup yields CDR1 SGHAT and CDR2 FQNNGV. The CDR3 DNA reads TGTGCCAGCAGCTCCCGACTGAGCTCCTACAATGAGCAGTTCTTC. Translation gives CASSSRLSSYNEQFF.

Here the CDR3 DNA reads TGTGCCAGCAGCCGTCAGGGCGGGGACTCTGGAAACACCATATATTTT. Encoded protein: CASSRQGGDSGNTIYF. The rearrangement links TRBV9 to TRBJ1-3; perhaps TRBD1 as D (5 bases). Trimming left V 4 bases short and J 0 bases short, with 14 bases between. The germline V gene encodes CDR1 SGDLS and CDR2 YYNGEE. The CDR3 is 16 amino acids.

This chain connects TRBV18 to TRBJ2-7; 9 bases agree with TRBD1. V lost 4 bases, J lost 0 bases, and 4 bases stayed unmatched. The CDR3 length is 15 residues. Germline-derived CDR1 and CDR2 are KGHSH and LQKENI. The CDR3, as DNA: TGTGCCAGCTCACTAGGGGACAGGGCCTCCTACGAGCAGTACTTC. This gives the protein CASSLGDRASYEQYF.

The rearrangement uses TRBV7-8 and TRBJ2-7; 8 bases line up with TRBD1. The CDR3 has 14 amino acids. The germline CDR1 and CDR2 sequences are SGHVS and FQNEAQ. V shed 2 bases and J 3 bases; nucleotides not matched to a gene: 3. In nucleotides, the CDR3 is TGTGCCAGCAGCTTATCCGGGACAGGCTACGAGCAGTACTTC. Residues: CASSLSGTGYEQYF.